The 27 T cell receptor beta chains reported below all come from one sample, sequenced in a study of cytomegalovirus exposure and HLA in healthy donors. A multiplex PCR was run with 60 Vbeta primers and 13 Jbeta primers. Assay used: immunoSEQ multiplex PCR; TCRdb lists only in-frame clones, some missing. The table shows tens of thousands of clones, with roughly 76% occurring only once. Material for sequencing was PBMCs. The receptors originated from a male donor in good health and CMV-seronegative.

This rearrangement joins TRBV29-1 to TRBJ1-2; TRBD1 matches at 7 bases. With V trimmed by 3 bases and J by 2 bases, 9 bases remained unmatched. From germline, CDR1 is SQVTM and CDR2 ANQGSEA. This CDR3 has 15 residues. The CDR3, as DNA: TGCAGCGTTGACGCGGACAGGCCGCTAAACTATGGCTACACCTTC. It is translated as CSVDADRPLNYGYTF.

This clone was picked up a small number of times. V and J are TRBV6-4 and TRBJ1-1, with D hard to call. CDR1 is MRHNA and CDR2 is SNTAGT in the germline V gene. The V gene lost 2 bases and the J gene lost 1 base, with 5 bases spanning the gap. The length of the CDR3 is 13 residues. This CDR3 reads CASSDEWNTEAFF. The CDR3 nucleotides are TGTGCCAGCAGTGACGAGTGGAACACTGAAGCTTTCTTT.

The chain has TRBV28 and TRBJ2-3; TRBD2 matches at 13 bases. This CDR3 comprises 18 residues. Germline assignment: CDR1 MDHEN and CDR2 SYDVKM. V shed 6 bases, J shed 2 bases, and the junction held 11 bases outside the gene matches. The DNA of the CDR3 is TGTGCCAGCAGGGGGGGGCTTGGACTAGCGGGGGCCACAGATACGCAGTATTTT. It codes for CASRGGLGLAGATDTQYF.

V is TRBV7-9 and J is TRBJ2-3; possibly TRBD2 for D (7 bases). Deletions cut 5 bases from V and 3 bases from J, with 18 bases between. CDR1 SEHNR and CDR2 FQNEAQ come from the germline V gene (reference sequence). This CDR3 is built from 16 residues. In DNA, the CDR3 is TGTGCCAGCAGCATTGAAGGGGGAGGGGCGACAGATACGCAGTATTTT. Its translation is CASSIEGGGATDTQYF.

Worth noting for this clone: One end of the junction does not line up with germline, which may come from a read error. J is TRBJ1-3 and V is TRBV6-5; TRBD1 aligns across 8 bases. In germline, CDR1 is MNHEY, CDR2 SVGAGI. This CDR3 is built from 14 residues. As DNA, the CDR3 is TGTGCCAGCAGAAAGGACAGGGACCCAAACGCCATATATTTT. Amino acid sequence: CASRKDRDPNAIYF.

V is TRBV7-8 and J is TRBJ1-1, with D possibly being TRBD1 (5 bases). CDR1 is SGHVS and CDR2 is FQNEAQ in the germline V gene. Trimming stripped 5 bases from V and 3 bases from J, with 10 bases between. The CDR3 has 13 residues. The CDR3 coding sequence is TGTGCCAGCAGCGCTCGGGGGGACACTGAAGCTTTCTTT. It translates to CASSARGDTEAFF.

A remark on this clone: The same CDR3 is also encoded by other DNA sequences in this sample. J is TRBJ2-3 and V is TRBV7-2; TRBD1 might be the D (6 bases). This CDR3 region has 15 residues. V lost 5 bases, J lost 0 bases, and 12 bases lay in between. CDR1 and CDR2 (germline): SGHTA, FQGNSA. The CDR3 protein is CASSLDRTSTDTQYF. The CDR3 bases are TGTGCCAGCAGCCTTGACAGGACTAGCACAGATACGCAGTATTTT.

This rearrangement joins TRBV5-4 to TRBJ1-1, with D uncertain. The CDR3 spans 14 residues. Trimming pared 0 bases from V and 0 bases from J, leaving 6 bases between. Germline V gene lookup returns CDR1 SGHNT and CDR2 YYREEE (reference sequence). CDR3 loop: CASSLGLMNTEAFF. The DNA of the CDR3 is TGTGCCAGCAGCTTGGGACTCATGAACACTGAAGCTTTCTTT. Supplemented by reference TRBV5-4 and TRBJ1-1, the full variable domain reads ETGVTQSPTHLIKTRGQQVTLRCSSQSGHNTVSWYQQALGQGPQFIFQYYREEENGRGNFPPRFSGLQFPNYSSELNVNALELDDSALYLCASSLGLMNTEAFFGQGTRLTVV.

The gene calls are TRBV6-4 and TRBJ2-3; D possibly corresponds to TRBD1 (6 bases). Looked up from germline, CDR1 is MRHNA and CDR2 is SNTAGT. This CDR3 contains 15 residues. The V gene lost 8 bases and the J gene lost 2 bases, with 17 bases spanning the gap. The CDR3 DNA follows: TGTGCCAGCGGCCCCGGACAGAATCCCACAGATACGCAGTATTTT. Residues: CASGPGQNPTDTQYF.

This clone was seen only a few times. The rearrangement links TRBV11-1 to TRBJ1-5; a weak D match, TRBD1 (5 bases). Per the germline V gene, CDR1 is SGHAT and CDR2 is FQDESV (reference sequence). V lost 5 bases to trimming and J lost 1 base, with 9 bases between them. There are 14 residues in the CDR3. The CDR3 loop is CASSHQGSNQPQHF. CDR3 sequence (DNA): TGTGCCAGCAGCCATCAGGGAAGCAATCAGCCCCAGCATTTT.

This clone has just one count. The chain joins TRBV30 to TRBJ2-3, with D possibly TRBD1 on 6 matching bases. This CDR3 is built from 17 residues. Between the trimmed V and J ends, which lost 2 bases and 2 bases, there was a span of 20 bases. Germline values: CDR1 GTSNPN, CDR2 SVGIG (reference sequence). CDR3 region: CAWSKDSVDPFTDTQYF. In DNA, the CDR3 is TGTGCCTGGAGTAAGGACAGCGTCGACCCCTTCACAGATACGCAGTATTTT.

The rearrangement joins TRBV7-2 to TRBJ2-7, with 9 bases lining up with TRBD2. The CDR3 is 14 amino acids. Trimming at V came to 5 bases and at J to 6 bases, leaving 8 bases not matched to a gene. Germline V gene data show CDR1 as SGHTA and CDR2 as FQGNSA. The CDR3 DNA reads as TGTGCCAGCAGCGCGACAGCGGGGGGTTTCGAGCAGTACTTC. It codes for CASSATAGGFEQYF.

This chain uses TRBV5-4 with TRBJ2-1; perhaps TRBD1 as D (5 bases). Trimming pared 4 bases from V and 3 bases from J, leaving 8 bases between. Germline CDR1 is SGHNT and CDR2 is YYREEE (reference sequence). This CDR3 spans 13 amino acids. Here the CDR3 reads CASSQGNYNEQFF. The CDR3 nucleotides are TGTGCCAGCAGCCAGGGTAACTACAATGAGCAGTTCTTC.

The chain links TRBV6-5 to TRBJ1-2; 7 bases line up with TRBD1. V shed 6 bases, J shed 6 bases, and the junction held 13 bases outside the gene matches. Germline V gene data show CDR1 as MNHEY and CDR2 as SVGAGI. This CDR3 comprises 15 residues. Here the CDR3 DNA reads TGTGCCAGCAGGACCGAGGGACAGAATGTACATGGCTACACCTTC. Translating it yields CASRTEGQNVHGYTF.

The chain couples TRBV6-5 to TRBJ2-7; TRBD1 aligns across 10 bases. Germline CDR1 is MNHEY and CDR2 is SVGAGI. CDR3 length: 14 amino acids. V lost 4 bases, J lost 7 bases, and 7 bases stayed unmatched. The CDR3 DNA is TGTGCCAGCAGTTTTCGACAGGGGGCGCGAGAGCAGTACTTC. Translation gives CASSFRQGAREQYF.

V usage is TRBV11-2 and J usage is TRBJ1-1; no reliable D call. The CDR3 length is 14 residues. Germline V gives CDR1 SGHAT, CDR2 FQNNGV. Trimming took off 4 bases at V and 1 base at J, with 10 bases between the two ends. The CDR3 bases are TGTGCCAGCAGCTGGAGGTGGGCGAACACTGAAGCTTTCTTT. Translating gives CASSWRWANTEAFF.

V and J are TRBV6-5 and TRBJ1-5; D is undetermined. The CDR3 sequence is 13 residues long. Per germline, CDR1 MNHEY and CDR2 SVGAGI. V dropped 2 bases and J dropped 6 bases, with 8 bases sitting between them. The CDR3 protein is CASSYREGQPQHF. DNA of the CDR3: TGTGCCAGCAGTTACAGGGAGGGTCAGCCCCAGCATTTT.

The CDR3 loop is CASSPPGQYYNEQFF. CDR3 in DNA: TGTGCCAGCTCACCACCGGGACAGTACTACAATGAGCAGTTCTTC. The rearrangement links TRBV18 to TRBJ2-1, with TRBD1 identical over 7 bases. The junction had 2 bases not matched to a gene; V was cut back by 0 bases and J by 3 bases. The CDR3 runs to 15 residues. Per the germline V gene, CDR1 is KGHSH and CDR2 is LQKENI.

In regard to this clone: Other nucleotide sequences in the sample specify the same CDR3. The rearrangement links TRBV6-5 to TRBJ1-1; D unresolved. From germline, CDR1 is MNHEY and CDR2 SVGAGI. The CDR3 sequence is 13 residues long. With 2 bases removed from V and 6 bases from J, the gap between germline ends came to 10 bases. The CDR3 loop reads CASSYRVEAEAFF. As DNA, the CDR3 is TGTGCCAGCAGTTACCGAGTCGAGGCTGAAGCTTTCTTT.

This clone was counted between two and nine times. This chain joins TRBV4-3 and TRBJ1-2; D is uncertain. The CDR3 extends over 15 amino acids. The germline V gene encodes CDR1 LGHNA and CDR2 YSLEER. V lost 3 bases and J lost 1, with 12 bases in between. The CDR3 loop is CASSQLAGDNYGYTF. DNA for the CDR3: TGCGCCAGCAGCCAGTTAGCCGGGGATAACTATGGCTACACCTTC.

The count of this clone is one. The V call is TRBV19, the J call TRBJ1-5, with D unclear. The CDR3 is 15 residues long. CDR1 LNHDA and CDR2 SQIVND come from the germline V gene (reference sequence). V was pared by 7 bases and J by 0 bases, with 13 bases between. CDR3 DNA sequence: TGTGCCAGTATGGGTGGAGGGAATAGCAATCAGCCCCAGCATTTT. Protein sequence: CASMGGGNSNQPQHF.

This clone was found once. The V call is TRBV28, the J call TRBJ2-1; a possible D gene is TRBD2 (6 bases). From germline, CDR1 is MDHEN and CDR2 SYDVKM. V lost 5 bases, J lost 2 bases, and 25 bases lay in between. CDR3 length: 19 amino acids. CDR3 amino acids: CASSTRTANGRRTYNEQFF. CDR3 nucleotide sequence: TGTGCCAGCAGTACCCGGACGGCTAACGGGAGACGGACCTACAATGAGCAGTTCTTC. The variable domain in full, completed from reference TRBV28 and TRBJ2-1, reads DVKVTQSSRYLVKRTGEKVFLECVQDMDHENMFWYRQDPGLGLRLIYFSYDVKMKEKGDIPEGYSVSREKKERFSLILESASTNQTSMYLCASSTRTANGRRTYNEQFFGPGTRLTVL.

The V and J genes are TRBV6-1 and TRBJ2-7, with a tentative D call TRBD2 (7 bases). Trimming took 2 bases from V and 4 from J, leaving 12 bases between them. The CDR3 totals 14 residues. Germline CDR1 MNHNS, CDR2 SASEGT. The CDR3 sequence is CASSEKGGGYEQYF. CDR3 in DNA: TGTGCCAGCAGTGAAAAAGGGGGGGGGTACGAGCAGTACTTC.

The chain is built from TRBV19 and TRBJ1-5; 7 positions agree with TRBD1. The CDR3 is 15 residues long. V gave up 4 bases and J gave up 5 bases; unmatched junction bases: 8. Germline CDR1 and CDR2: LNHDA and SQIVND (reference sequence). The chain's CDR3 is CASSTLQGRYQPQHF. CDR3 in DNA: TGTGCCAGTAGTACGCTACAGGGGCGGTATCAGCCCCAGCATTTT.

This clone was counted only a few times. J is TRBJ1-2 and V is TRBV28, with TRBD1 matching over 7 bases. With 6 bases clipped from V and 2 bases from J, the junction kept 6 bases outside the gene matches. The CDR3 is 14 residues long. Germline CDR1 reads MDHEN; CDR2 reads SYDVKM. Here the CDR3 reads CASSLGQPNYGYTF. The CDR3 DNA sequence: TGTGCCAGCAGCCTGGGACAGCCCAACTATGGCTACACCTTC.

This chain links TRBV28 with TRBJ1-2; D gene unclear. The CDR3 consists of 14 residues. V lost 6 bases and J 4 bases, leaving 15 bases between the germline ends. Germline CDR1 reads MDHEN; CDR2 reads SYDVKM. The CDR3 region has the DNA TGTGCCAGCAGCCGGGATGACTTGGGCTATGGCTACACCTTC. Translating it yields CASSRDDLGYGYTF.

The V call is TRBV28, the J call TRBJ2-5; the match to TRBD2 covers 10 bases. The J call may be faulty, since TRBJ2-7 better matches the DNA end. CDR3 length equals 15 residues. CDR1 and CDR2 from the germline V gene are MDHEN and SYDVKM. Here the CDR3 reads CASSLWSGGASEQYF. The CDR3 DNA follows: TGTGCCAGCAGTTTATGGAGCGGGGGGGCCTCCGAGCAGTACTTC.